This T cell receptor beta chain came from a study of blood T cell repertoires in COVID-19. The assay was immunoSEQ multiplex PCR, and TCRdb's table has in-frame clones only and misses some. The profile shows about 230,000 clones, 83% of them singletons. Germline lookup yields CDR1 SNHLY and CDR2 FYNNEI. This CDR3 comprises 13 residues. V dropped 3 bases and J dropped 2 bases, with 8 bases sitting between them. The chain links TRBV2 to TRBJ2-7, with D perhaps matching TRBD1 (5 bases). Material for sequencing was peripheral blood. This TCR derives from a woman between 45 and 65 years old with acute or convalescent COVID-19. DNA for the CDR3: TGTGCCAGCAGTGACGACAGAACCTACGAGCAGTACTTC. This translates into CASSDDRTYEQYF.